This T cell receptor beta chain was observed in a study of OX40 agonist ivuxolimab in advanced cancers. In the study overall: Administration of intravenous ivuxolimab to patients occurred every 2 weeks at 0.01 to 10 mg/kg. Patients with prior anti-PD-1, anti-PD-L1 or anti-CTLA-4 therapy were eligible; about 40% had some.

Baseline was the first blood sampling point, followed by cycle 4 day 1 and cycle 7 day 1. This clone has a single count. Only in-frame clones appear in the TCRdb table, and some are missing; sequencing was by immunoSEQ multiplex PCR. The sample shows 70,000 to 85,000 clones, approximately 90% of them seen only once. V was shortened by 2 bases and J by 3 bases, with 11 bases between the two germline ends. Germline V gene sequence: CDR1 MRHNA, CDR2 SNTAGT. This CDR3 has 15 residues. The V gene is TRBV6-4, the J gene TRBJ1-5, with no clear D. This specimen was CD4+ or CD8+ T cells sorted from blood, taken in a trial of the OX40 agonist ivuxolimab. The sequence derives from an adult with an advanced solid tumor such as melanoma, head and neck, liver or kidney cancer. CDR3 loop: CASSDQHGNNQPQHF. CDR3 nucleotides: TGTGCCAGCAGTGACCAACACGGGAACAATCAGCCCCAGCATTTT.